The 30 T cell receptor beta chains below come from one sample, sequenced in a study of breast tumors, draining lymph nodes, adjacent tissues. The lymph nodes were axillary draining lymph nodes from breast cancer patients. TCRdb reprocessed the multiplex PCR reads via MiXCR and lists one record per CDR3 protein. The sample yields approximately 190,000 distinct CDR3 sequences, around a third seen once. The material sequenced was axillary lymph node tissue. These receptors came from a female donor with breast cancer. Some clones in this sample may be carry-over from other donors' samples.

For this clonotype: A much bigger clone sits one base away, suggesting this may be a read error. The V and J genes are TRBV6-5 and TRBJ2-1; 9 bases agree with TRBD2. CDR1 is MNHEY, CDR2 SVGAGI, per germline. This CDR3 is 16 amino acids long. CDR3 in amino acids: CASSYRFAGGLNEQLF. The CDR3 DNA follows: TGTGCCAGCAGTTACCGGTTTGCGGGGGGGCTGAATGAGCAGCTCTTC.

Concerning this clonotype itself: Just one base apart from a much larger clone, this may be a read error. The rearrangement joins TRBV6-6 to TRBJ1-2; D is undetermined. Germline V CDR1 and CDR2: MNHNY, SVGAGI (reference sequence). The CDR3 contains 14 residues. V lost 2 bases and J lost 0, with 7 bases in between. The DNA of the CDR3 is TGTGCCAGCAGTTACCCCGCAGCTAACTATGGCTACACCTTC. It codes for CASSYPAANYGYTF.

This clonotype appeared many times. The chain has TRBV5-6 and TRBJ1-3; D is unresolved. V was clipped by 0 bases and J by 7 bases, with 17 bases between them. Germline CDR1 SGHDT, CDR2 YYEEEE. This CDR3 is built from 16 residues. The CDR3 sequence: CASSLALATATNTIYF. Written as DNA, the CDR3 is TGTGCCAGCAGCTTGGCCCTGGCTACCGCGACGAACACCATATATTTT.

V and J are TRBV2 and TRBJ1-5; the D is unclear. Germline lookup yields CDR1 SNHLY and CDR2 FYNNEI. The CDR3 sequence is 15 residues long. The germline V and J ends were trimmed by 2 bases and 7 bases, with 15 bases remaining between them. CDR3 sequence reads: CASSESETTGQPQHF. The DNA of the CDR3 is TGTGCCAGCAGTGAAAGTGAGACCACGGGGCAGCCCCAGCATTTT. Filled out from reference TRBV2 and TRBJ1-5, the complete variable domain reads EPEVTQTPSHQVTQMGQEVILRCVPISNHLYFYWYRQILGQKVEFLVSFYNNEISEKSEIFDDQFSVERPDGSNFTLKIRSTKLEDSAMYFCASSESETTGQPQHFGDGTRLSIL.

About this clonotype: The junction departs from the called germline gene at one end, perhaps through a read error. The genes are TRBV7-3 and TRBJ1-6, with D possibly matching TRBD1 (5 bases). Per the germline V gene, CDR1 is SGHTA and CDR2 is FQGTGA. This CDR3 spans 16 amino acids. CDR3 region: CAGSSGPVGANSPPHF. CDR3 DNA sequence: TGTGCCGGCAGCTCGGGACCCGTCGGCGCCAATTCACCCCCCCACTTT.

V and J are TRBV6-5 and TRBJ1-5, with D maybe TRBD1 (5 bases). Germline V gene data show CDR1 as MNHEY and CDR2 as SVGAGI. V was shortened by 4 bases and J by 1 base, with 11 bases between the two germline ends. The CDR3 runs 15 residues. CDR3 amino acids: CASSSQKGSNQPQHF. The CDR3 DNA sequence: TGTGCCAGCAGTTCCCAAAAGGGGAGCAATCAGCCCCAGCATTTT.

The chain links TRBV6-5 to TRBJ2-3; possible D gene TRBD2, 7 bases. The length of the CDR3 is 16 residues. CDR1 and CDR2 (germline): MNHEY, SVGAGI. V gave up 5 bases and J gave up 1 base, with 16 bases separating them. CDR3 bases: TGTGCCAGCAGTCTAGACCCGGGGGGCGGCACAGATACGCAGTATTTT. It is translated as CASSLDPGGGTDTQYF.

This clonotype was recorded many times. V usage is TRBV20-1 and J usage is TRBJ1-6; possibly TRBD1 for D (5 bases). CDR1 is DFQATT, CDR2 SNEGSKA, per germline (reference sequence). CDR3 length: 13 amino acids. Trimming shortened V by 3 bases and J by 7 bases, and 10 bases separated the two germline ends. The CDR3 is CSARIEGNSPLHF. Written as DNA, the CDR3 is TGCAGTGCTAGGATCGAGGGGAATTCACCCCTCCACTTT.

Turning to this clonotype: The junction shows a germline mismatch at one end, possibly a read error. The chain couples TRBV2 to TRBJ1-4, with D possibly matching TRBD1 (5 bases). The CDR3 totals 14 residues. Germline V lookup: CDR1 SNHLY, CDR2 FYNNEI. In DNA form, the CDR3 reads TGTGCCAGCAATGAACGTGGGGGGGGTGAAAAACTGTTTTTT. Residues: CASNERGGGEKLFF.

The chain combines TRBV25-1 with TRBJ2-5; D call uncertain. The V gene's germline CDR1 is MGHDK and CDR2 SYGVNS. The germline V and J ends were trimmed by 4 bases and 5 bases, with 5 bases remaining between them. The CDR3 extends over 11 amino acids. CDR3 bases: TGTGCCAGCAGTGTTACGGAGACCCAGTACTTC. It encodes CASSVTETQYF.

V gene TRBV13 combines with J gene TRBJ2-1; the D is unclear. The germline V gene has CDR1 PRHDT and CDR2 FYEKMQ (reference sequence). Deletions cut 3 bases from V and 5 bases from J, with 11 bases between. CDR3 size: 14 residues. The CDR3 sequence is CASSFPRSNNEQFF. The CDR3 DNA is TGTGCCAGCAGCTTCCCTAGGTCGAACAATGAGCAGTTCTTC.

This clonotype came up many times. This chain uses TRBV7-9 with TRBJ2-7; a possible D gene is TRBD1 (5 bases). This CDR3 has 12 residues. Trimming left V 3 bases short and J 5 bases short, with 8 bases between. Germline V lookup: CDR1 SEHNR, CDR2 FQNEAQ (reference sequence). The CDR3 coding sequence is TGTGCCAGCAGCTTCGGACACGACGAGCAGTACTTC. It yields the protein CASSFGHDEQYF. The complete variable domain, with remaining parts taken from reference TRBV7-9 and TRBJ2-7, reads DTGVSQNPRHKITKRGQNVTFRCDPISEHNRLYWYRQTLGQGPEFLTYFQNEAQLEKSRLLSDRFSAERPKGSFSTLEIQRTEQGDSAMYLCASSFGHDEQYFGPGTRLTVT.

This rearrangement joins TRBV11-2 to TRBJ2-4, with TRBD2 matching 8 bases. V shed 1 base and J 7 bases; nucleotides not matched to a gene: 6. From germline, CDR1 is SGHAT and CDR2 FQNNGV. The CDR3 runs 15 residues. The CDR3 bases are TGTGCCAGCAGCTTAGCGGGGGGGCCGGGCAACATTCAGTACTTC. It yields the protein CASSLAGGPGNIQYF.

The chain has TRBV2 and TRBJ2-3; D is ambiguous. The length of the CDR3 is 12 residues. The germline V and J ends were trimmed by 8 bases and 0 bases, with 6 bases remaining between them. Germline loops: CDR1 SNHLY, CDR2 FYNNEI. This CDR3 is CASGPSTDTQYF. CDR3 DNA sequence: TGTGCCAGCGGCCCTAGCACAGATACGCAGTATTTT.

This clonotype has more than one count but fewer than ten. This chain joins TRBV6-1 and TRBJ2-1, with unresolved D. This CDR3 is built from 13 residues. In germline, CDR1 is MNHNS, CDR2 SASEGT. Trimming removed 11 bases from V and 12 bases from J, with 23 bases in between. In nucleotides, the CDR3 is TGTGCCTATGAGCACGGACGCGGTGTGGGGCAGTTCTTC. Translated: CAYEHGRGVGQFF.

This clonotype appeared many times. This chain joins TRBV28 and TRBJ2-1; 10 nucleotides agree with TRBD2. The germline V gene has CDR1 MDHEN and CDR2 SYDVKM. J lost 4 bases, V lost 10 bases, and 4 bases had no gene match. This CDR3 comprises 13 residues. This CDR3 is CATKTSGYNEQFF. In DNA, the CDR3 is TGTGCCACAAAGACTAGCGGGTACAATGAGCAGTTCTTC.

This clonotype was detected only a few times. The junction shows a germline mismatch at one end, possibly a read error. The V gene is TRBV7-6, the J gene TRBJ2-1; D assignment may be TRBD1 or TRBD2 (5 bases each). This CDR3 is built from 17 residues. In germline, CDR1 is SGHVS, CDR2 FNYEAQ. The CDR3 protein is CAGSLDLGTSSYSEQFF. The CDR3 nucleotides are TGTGCCGGCAGCTTAGATTTGGGGACGAGCTCCTACAGTGAGCAGTTCTTC.

This clonotype has a count of ten or more. This rearrangement joins TRBV29-1 to TRBJ1-2; possible D gene TRBD1, 5 bases. The CDR3 extends over 12 amino acids. V was cut by 3 bases and J by 8 bases, with 13 bases left in between. CDR1 is SQVTM, CDR2 ANQGSEA, per germline. The CDR3, as DNA: TGCAGCGTTGATCTTCAGGGCGGGGGCTACACCTTC. Its translation is CSVDLQGGGYTF.

In its sample, this clonotype was seen many times. The CDR3 protein is CSARDLRTGFDQPQHF. As DNA, the CDR3 is TGCAGTGCTAGAGATCTAAGGACAGGATTTGATCAGCCCCAGCATTTT. This chain uses TRBV20-1 with TRBJ1-5, with 7 bases lining up with TRBD1. The J segment lost 5 bases and the V segment lost 0 bases, leaving 10 bases of the junction unmatched. The germline V gene encodes CDR1 DFQATT and CDR2 SNEGSKA (reference sequence). The CDR3 totals 16 residues.

J is TRBJ1-1 and V is TRBV3-1; D is unclear. V gave up 0 bases and J gave up 4 bases, with 6 bases separating them. The CDR3 has 13 residues. Looked up from germline, CDR1 is LGHDT and CDR2 is YNNKEL (reference sequence). The CDR3 spells CASSQDGLTEAFF. The CDR3 DNA is TGTGCCAGCAGCCAAGATGGGCTCACTGAAGCTTTCTTT.

This clonotype was seen repeatedly, ten times or more. The chain uses TRBV18 and TRBJ1-2; no clear D gene. The length of the CDR3 is 15 residues. The V and J ends lost 6 bases and 8 bases respectively, with 22 bases between them. CDR1 is KGHSH and CDR2 is LQKENI in the germline V gene. The CDR3 DNA reads as TGTGCCAGCTCCCCCAGGAACCAGGTAGTTAACGGCTACACCTTC. Residues: CASSPRNQVVNGYTF. Complete variable domain (other parts from reference TRBV18 and TRBJ1-2): NAGVMQNPRHLVRRRGQEARLRCSPMKGHSHVYWYRQLPEEGLKFMVYLQKENIIDESGMPKERFSAEFPKEGPSILRIQQVVRGDSAAYFCASSPRNQVVNGYTFGSGTRLTVV.

This clonotype was detected only a few times. This chain links TRBV19 with TRBJ1-1; D gene uncertain. Germline V gene sequence: CDR1 LNHDA, CDR2 SQIVND (reference sequence). Trimming stripped 5 bases from V and 9 bases from J, with 16 bases between. This CDR3 is 13 amino acids long. CDR3 sequence (DNA): TGTGCCAGTAGTCCACGCGACACCCGTCAAGCTTTCTTT. This translates into CASSPRDTRQAFF.

The table lists this clonotype with many counts. The J gene is TRBJ2-1, the V gene TRBV7-6; 13 bases map to TRBD2. The ends lost 4 bases at V and 8 bases at J; junction bases unmatched: 5. CDR3 length: 15 amino acids. The V gene's germline CDR1 is SGHVS and CDR2 FNYEAQ. In nucleotides, the CDR3 is TGTGCCAGCAGCTCCCCGACTAGCGGGAGGTATGAGCAGTTCTTC. This sequence encodes CASSSPTSGRYEQFF.

This clonotype was counted ten times or more. V gene TRBV3-1 combines with J gene TRBJ2-5, with 11 bases identical to TRBD2. This CDR3 has 17 residues. Germline V gene sequence: CDR1 LGHDT, CDR2 YNNKEL (reference sequence). V dropped 3 bases and J dropped 1; count of bases not matched to a gene: 7. DNA of the CDR3: TGTGCCAGCAGCCAGAGATATCTAGCGGGGGGCCAAGAGACCCAGTACTTC. Protein product: CASSQRYLAGGQETQYF.

This chain's CDR3 is CSAYTSGGLAGERELFF. The DNA of the CDR3 is TGCAGTGCCTATACTAGCGGGGGACTAGCGGGAGAACGGGAGCTGTTTTTT. The rearrangement links TRBV20-1 to TRBJ2-2, with 14 bases lining up with TRBD2. J was trimmed by 9 bases and V by 6 bases; bases with no gene match: 15. Germline V gives CDR1 DFQATT, CDR2 SNEGSKA (reference sequence). The CDR3 extends over 17 amino acids.

This clonotype came up many times. The V gene is TRBV14, the J gene TRBJ2-1; TRBD1 matches at 11 bases. CDR1 and CDR2 (germline): SGHDN, FVKESK. The CDR3 totals 15 residues. Trimming at V came to 6 bases and at J to 7 bases, leaving 8 bases not matched to a gene. The CDR3 DNA is TGTGCCAGCAGAGATACCGGGACAGGGGGGAATGAGCAGTTCTTC. This encodes CASRDTGTGGNEQFF.

This clonotype was detected many times. The chain is built from TRBV20-1 and TRBJ2-1; 10 positions match TRBD2. Losses at the gene ends were 4 bases for V and 0 bases for J; bases not matched to a gene: 3. The CDR3 is 15 residues long. CDR1 and CDR2 (germline): DFQATT, SNEGSKA (reference sequence). The CDR3 protein is CSATLAGASYNEQFF. The CDR3 DNA reads TGCAGTGCTACCCTAGCGGGGGCCTCCTACAATGAGCAGTTCTTC.

This clonotype showed up many times. This chain joins TRBV20-1 and TRBJ2-1; D call uncertain. The ends were cut back, 1 base at V and 2 bases at J, with 12 bases in the middle. The CDR3 is 15 residues long. Germline CDR1 is DFQATT and CDR2 is SNEGSKA (reference sequence). CDR3 coding DNA: TGCAGTGCTAGAGGCATACGTGGCACCTACAATGAGCAGTTCTTC. Translated: CSARGIRGTYNEQFF.

As regards this clonotype: A much larger clone lies a single base off, so this may be a read error. The rearrangement uses TRBV11-2 and TRBJ2-7; no clear D gene. There are 13 residues in the CDR3. Germline V gene data show CDR1 as SGHAT and CDR2 as FQNNGV. With 0 bases removed from V and 6 bases from J, the gap between germline ends came to 9 bases. The CDR3, as DNA: TGTGCCAGCAGCTTAGAACGGGCTCCCGAGCAGTACTTC. The encoded protein is CASSLERAPEQYF.

In its sample, this clonotype was seen many times. This rearrangement joins TRBV7-3 to TRBJ2-3, with D possibly being TRBD2 (5 bases). CDR3 length: 15 amino acids. Germline lookup yields CDR1 SGHTA and CDR2 FQGTGA. V dropped 4 bases and J dropped 1 base, with 12 bases sitting between them. The CDR3 spells CASSSSGERTDTQYF. Here the CDR3 DNA reads TGTGCCAGCAGCTCCTCTGGGGAGCGCACAGATACGCAGTATTTT.